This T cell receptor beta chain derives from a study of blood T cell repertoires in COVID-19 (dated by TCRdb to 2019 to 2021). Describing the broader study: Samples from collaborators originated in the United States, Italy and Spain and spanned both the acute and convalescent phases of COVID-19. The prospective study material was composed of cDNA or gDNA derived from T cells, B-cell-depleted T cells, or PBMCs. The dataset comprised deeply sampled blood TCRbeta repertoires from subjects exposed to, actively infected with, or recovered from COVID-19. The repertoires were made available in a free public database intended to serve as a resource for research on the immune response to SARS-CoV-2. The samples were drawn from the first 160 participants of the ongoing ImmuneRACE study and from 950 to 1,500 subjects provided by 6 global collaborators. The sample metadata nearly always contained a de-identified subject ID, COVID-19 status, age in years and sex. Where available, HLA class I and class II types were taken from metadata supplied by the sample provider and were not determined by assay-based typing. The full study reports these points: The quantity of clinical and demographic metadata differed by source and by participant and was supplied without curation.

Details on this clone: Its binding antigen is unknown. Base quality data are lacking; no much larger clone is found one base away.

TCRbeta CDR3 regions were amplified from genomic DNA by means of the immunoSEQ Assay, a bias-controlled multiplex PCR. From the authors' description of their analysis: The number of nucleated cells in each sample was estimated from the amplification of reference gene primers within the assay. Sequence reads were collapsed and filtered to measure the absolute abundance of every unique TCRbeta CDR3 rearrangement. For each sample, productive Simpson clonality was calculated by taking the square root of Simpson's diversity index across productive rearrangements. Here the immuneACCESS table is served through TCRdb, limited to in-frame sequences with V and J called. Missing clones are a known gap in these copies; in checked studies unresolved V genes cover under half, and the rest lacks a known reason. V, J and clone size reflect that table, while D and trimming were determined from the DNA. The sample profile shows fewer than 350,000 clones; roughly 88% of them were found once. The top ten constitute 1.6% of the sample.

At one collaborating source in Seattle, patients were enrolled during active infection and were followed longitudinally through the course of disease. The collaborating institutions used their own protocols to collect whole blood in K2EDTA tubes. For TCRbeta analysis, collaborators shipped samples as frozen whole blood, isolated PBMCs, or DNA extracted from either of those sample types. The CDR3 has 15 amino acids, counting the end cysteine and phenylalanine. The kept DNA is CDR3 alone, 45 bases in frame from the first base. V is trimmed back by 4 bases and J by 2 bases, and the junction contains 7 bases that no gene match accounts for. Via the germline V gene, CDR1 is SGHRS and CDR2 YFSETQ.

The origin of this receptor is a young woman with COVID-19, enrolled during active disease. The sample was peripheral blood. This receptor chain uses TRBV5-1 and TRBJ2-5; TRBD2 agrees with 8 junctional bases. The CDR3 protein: CASSTQAGGQETQYF. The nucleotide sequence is TGCGCCAGCAGCACCCAGGCGGGGGGACAAGAGACCCAGTACTTC. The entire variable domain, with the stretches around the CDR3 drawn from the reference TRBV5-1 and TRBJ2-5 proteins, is KAGVTQTPRYLIKTRGQQVTLSCSPISGHRSVSWYQQTPGQGLQFLFEYFSETQRNKGNFPGRFSGRQFSNSRSEMNVSTLELGDSALYLCASSTQAGGQETQYFGPGTRLLVL.